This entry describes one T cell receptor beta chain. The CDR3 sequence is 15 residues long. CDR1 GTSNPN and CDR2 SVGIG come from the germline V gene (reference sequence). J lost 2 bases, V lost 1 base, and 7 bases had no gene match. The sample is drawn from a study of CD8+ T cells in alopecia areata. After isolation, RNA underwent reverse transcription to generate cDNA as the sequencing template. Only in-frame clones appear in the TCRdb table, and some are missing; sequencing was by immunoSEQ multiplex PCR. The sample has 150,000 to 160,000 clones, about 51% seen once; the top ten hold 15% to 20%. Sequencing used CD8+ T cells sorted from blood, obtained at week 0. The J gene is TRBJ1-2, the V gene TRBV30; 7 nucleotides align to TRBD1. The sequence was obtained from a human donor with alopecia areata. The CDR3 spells CAWSAPTTGNYGYTF. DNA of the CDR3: TGTGCCTGGAGTGCACCAACGACAGGGAACTATGGCTACACCTTC.